Listed below are T cell receptor beta chains from one sample, sequenced in a study of tumor-infiltrating lymphocytes in localized non-small cell lung cancer. Using immunoSEQ multiplex PCR, the repertoire was profiled, and TCRdb retains in-frame clones only, with some absent. The data hold over 10,000 clones, with around four fifths observed a single time. The sample taken for sequencing was uninvolved lung tissue not adjacent to the tumor. Every receptor here comes from a human donor with non-small cell lung cancer. CDR3s include the opening cysteine and the closing phenylalanine or tryptophan. The D gene is left open where the match is weak. For some rows the clone size is stated as once, few or many, or as a class when expanded; others skip it.

>-|TRBV19|TRBJ1-2|-
TGTGCCAGTAGTATAAGCGGCTATGGCTACACCTTC
CASSISGYGYTF
>few|TRBV6-5|TRBJ1-1|TRBD1
TGTGCCAGCAGCAGACAGGGAAGGGAGACTGAAGCTTTCTTT
CASSRQGRETEAFF
>-|TRBV25-1|TRBJ1-5|-
TGTGCCAGCAGTGAAGTATGGTGCGAGCCACTTAATCAGCCCCAGCATTTT
CASSEVWCEPLNQPQHF
>-|TRBV9|TRBJ2-1|-
TGTGCCAGCAGCGGATCCGGGACCCCCGGGACTGAGCAGTTCTTC
CASSGSGTPGTEQFF
>-|TRBV14|TRBJ2-7|TRBD2
TGTGCCAGCAGCCAGCGCGGGGGGGCCAACGAGCAGTACTTC
CASSQRGGANEQYF
>-|TRBV5-1|TRBJ1-1|-
TGCGCCAGCAGTGAACAGGGAGGCACTGAAGCTTTCTTT
CASSEQGGTEAFF
>-|TRBV7-2|TRBJ1-6|TRBD1
TGTGCCAGCAGCTTGACAGGGCTCAATTCACCCCTCCACTTT
CASSLTGLNSPLHF
>-|TRBV6-6|TRBJ1-6|-
TGTGCCAGCAGTGAACGGACCATCCACTTT
CASSERTIHF
>few|TRBV10-1|TRBJ2-5|-
TGCGCCAGCAGTGAGGGTCGGGGCAACGGGACCCAGTACTTC
CASSEGRGNGTQYF
>-|TRBV7-9|TRBJ2-6|-
TGTGCCAGCAGCTTAGGAGGGGTCAGAGATGGGGCCAACGTCCTGACTTTC
CASSLGGVRDGANVLTF
>medium-sized|TRBV25-1|TRBJ1-5|-
TGTGCCAGCAGTGAATCTGGGAAAAGTCAGCCCCAGCATTTT
CASSESGKSQPQHF
>-|TRBV5-6|TRBJ1-2|-
TGTGCCAGCAGCTTAGGGAGGGACTATGGCTACACCTTC
CASSLGRDYGYTF
>-|TRBV5-1|TRBJ2-7|-
TGCGCCAGCAACACGAACCTTGGGGATGCGCAGTACTTC
CASNTNLGDAQYF
>-|TRBV20-1|TRBJ1-2|-
TGCAGTGCTAGTGGGGGTCGGGGGGGGTCCTTC
CSASGGRGGSF
>-|TRBV6-6|TRBJ2-1|-
TGTGCCAGCAGGCCATGGGGTAATGAGCAGTTCTTC
CASRPWGNEQFF
>-|TRBV27|TRBJ1-1|-
TGTGCCAGCAGTAGGTCCACGGGGGGTTACACTGAAGCTTTCTTT
CASSRSTGGYTEAFF
>-|TRBV9|TRBJ2-2|-
TGTGCCAGCAGCGTAAATTTGGACGCCACCACCGGGGAGCTGTTTTTT
CASSVNLDATTGELFF
>-|TRBV5-5|TRBJ2-1|-
TGTGCCAGCAGCTTGTTCCCGAGCTCCTACAATGAGCAGTTCTTC
CASSLFPSSYNEQFF
>-|TRBV2|TRBJ1-5|-
TGTGCCAGCAGTGAAGACGGTACAGGGCGACCTTATAGCAATCAGCCCCAGCATTTT
CASSEDGTGRPYSNQPQHF
>-|TRBV30|TRBJ2-6|TRBD1
TGTGCCTGGCGCAGGGGGCGTTTCGGGGCCAACGTCCTGACTTTC
CAWRRGRFGANVLTF
>once|TRBV7-2|TRBJ1-1|-
TGTGCCAGCAGCTTTTCTAAGAACACTGAAGCTTTCTTT
CASSFSKNTEAFF
>-|TRBV5-1|TRBJ2-1|TRBD1
TGCGCCAGCAGCTTCGGACAGGGGATCTACAATGAGCAGTTCTTC
CASSFGQGIYNEQFF
>large|TRBV7-2|TRBJ2-3|TRBD2
TGTGCCAGCAGCAGCAGCGGGGGGGGCCGGGATACGCAGTATTTT
CASSSSGGGRDTQYF
>-|TRBV14|TRBJ1-1|-
TGTGCCAGCAGCCAAACTCCGGGGGGTGCTGAAGCTTTCTTT
CASSQTPGGAEAFF
>-|TRBV6-1|TRBJ1-1|-
TGTGCCAGCATCGAGGGTGGAAGTCGGTCTGAAGCTTTCTTT
CASIEGGSRSEAFF
>-|TRBV7-6|TRBJ2-1|-
TGTGCCAGCAGCTTAGCTGGCCCAAGCAATGAGCAGTTCTTC
CASSLAGPSNEQFF
>-|TRBV6-6|TRBJ2-3|-
TGTGCCAGCAGTAATCCAGGGGAAGATACGCAGTATTTT
CASSNPGEDTQYF
>-|TRBV6-1|TRBJ2-3|TRBD2
TGTGCCAGCAGTGAAACTAGCGGGGAGGGCGCAGATACGCAGTATTTT
CASSETSGEGADTQYF
>few|TRBV10-3|TRBJ2-5|TRBD2
TGTGCCATCAGTGAGTCAACTAGCGAAGAGACCCAGTACTTC
CAISESTSEETQYF
>few|TRBV7-6|TRBJ2-2|-
TGTGCCAGCAGCTCCACTTACTCCTCTCCCTTCACCGGGGAGCTGTTTTTT
CASSSTYSSPFTGELFF
>-|TRBV5-1|TRBJ2-7|-
TGCGCCAGCAGCTTGGCTTTTGGACCGCGCGGGCGCGAGCAGTACTTC
CASSLAFGPRGREQYF
>-|TRBV5-1|TRBJ2-3|-
TGCGCCAGCAGCTTGGCCAGGGAGGACAATACGCAGTATTTT
CASSLAREDNTQYF
>-|TRBV6-5|TRBJ1-1|TRBD1
TGTGCCAGCAGGGGACAGGGCTCGGAAGCTTTCTTT
CASRGQGSEAFF
>once|TRBV19|TRBJ1-1|-
TGTGCCAGTAGGGACAGGAACACTGAAGCTTTCTTT
CASRDRNTEAFF
>-|TRBV6-6|TRBJ1-2|-
TGTGCCAGCAGGTACCAGGCTAACTATGGCTACACCTTC
CASRYQANYGYTF
>-|TRBV10-3|TRBJ2-7|-
TGTGCCATCAGTGATGGAGAGCAGTACTTC
CAISDGEQYF
>-|TRBV5-1|TRBJ2-2|TRBD2
TGCGCCAGCAGCGGATGGGAGGGCACCGGGGAGCTGTTTTTT
CASSGWEGTGELFF
>-|TRBV7-2|TRBJ2-5|-
TGTGCCAGCAGCTCGCGGGGGCTGAAAGAGACCCAGTACTTC
CASSSRGLKETQYF
>-|TRBV4-3|TRBJ1-6|-
TGCGCCAGCAGCCAAGATGTCGGCGGGTCGGATTCACCCCTCCACTTT
CASSQDVGGSDSPLHF
>-|TRBV7-2|TRBJ2-3|TRBD2
TGTGCCAGCAGCTCCGGGAGGTTAAACACAGATACGCAGTATTTT
CASSSGRLNTDTQYF
>-|TRBV10-2|TRBJ2-3|-
TGCGCCAGCAGGTCAGCAACCCCCCCAGATACGCAGTATTTT
CASRSATPPDTQYF
>-|TRBV12-5|TRBJ2-1|-
TGTGCTAGTGGTTTGGTACGAGGGAAGGATGAGCAGTTCTTC
CASGLVRGKDEQFF
>-|TRBV5-1|TRBJ2-3|-
TGCGCCAGCAGCTTAGGGGGGGGGAGCACAGATACGCAGTATTTT
CASSLGGGSTDTQYF
>-|TRBV11-3|TRBJ2-7|TRBD1
TGTGCCAGCAGCTTATCCCCGAGACAGGGTTTATACCTCTACGAGCAGTACTTC
CASSLSPRQGLYLYEQYF
>-|TRBV12-5|TRBJ2-1|TRBD1
TGTGCTAGTGGACCTGGGACAGGGCAAAATGAGCAGTTCTTC
CASGPGTGQNEQFF
>few|TRBV11-3|TRBJ1-1|-
TGTGCCAGCAGCCCAAACACTGAAGCTTTCTTT
CASSPNTEAFF
>-|TRBV2|TRBJ2-7|TRBD1
TGTGCCAGCAGCCGGACAGGGACGGTCGCCGAGCAGTACTTC
CASSRTGTVAEQYF
>-|TRBV4-3|TRBJ1-4|-
TGCGCCAGCAGCCCACGGGACGGACAAGAAAAACTGTTTTTT
CASSPRDGQEKLFF
>-|TRBV6-5|TRBJ2-1|-
TGTGCCAGCAGTTATCGGGGGCCAGGCTACAATGAGCAGTTCTTC
CASSYRGPGYNEQFF
>-|TRBV19|TRBJ2-7|-
TGTGCCAGTAGTGGAGGGCACGAGCAGTACTTC
CASSGGHEQYF
>-|TRBV5-1|TRBJ1-1|-
TGCGCCAGCAGCTTGGATACTGGCGGGACTGAAGCTTTCTTT
CASSLDTGGTEAFF
>once|TRBV29-1|TRBJ1-1|-
TGCAGCGTCAAAGTATCAGAGGGCACTGAAGCTTTCTTT
CSVKVSEGTEAFF
>-|TRBV29-1|TRBJ1-1|-
TGCAGCGTCGCAGGGGATAACACTGAAGCTTTCTTT
CSVAGDNTEAFF
>-|TRBV30|TRBJ1-4|-
TGTGCCTGGAGGAAGTGGGAAAAACTGTTTTTT
CAWRKWEKLFF
>-|TRBV9|TRBJ2-5|-
TGTGCCAGCAGCGTAGAGGCTAGACAAGAGACCCAGTACTTC
CASSVEARQETQYF